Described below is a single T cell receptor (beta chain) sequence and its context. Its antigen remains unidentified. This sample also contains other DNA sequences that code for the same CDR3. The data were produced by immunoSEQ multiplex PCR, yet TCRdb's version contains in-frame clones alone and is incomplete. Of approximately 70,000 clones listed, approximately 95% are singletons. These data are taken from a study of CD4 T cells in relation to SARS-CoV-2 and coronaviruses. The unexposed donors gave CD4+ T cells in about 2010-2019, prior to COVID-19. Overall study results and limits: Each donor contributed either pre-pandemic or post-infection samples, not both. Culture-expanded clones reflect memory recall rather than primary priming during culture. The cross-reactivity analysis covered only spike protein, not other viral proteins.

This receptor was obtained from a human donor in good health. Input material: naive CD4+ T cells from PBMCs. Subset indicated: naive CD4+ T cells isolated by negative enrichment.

CDR3 protein: CASSQEGNTEAFF. The CDR3, as DNA: TGTGCCAGCAGCCAAGAAGGTAACACTGAAGCTTTCTTT. The chain is built from TRBV3-1 (or the pseudogene TRBV3-2) and TRBJ1-1; D is unresolved. Per germline, CDR1 LGHDT and CDR2 YNNKEL (reference sequence). Trimming left V 0 bases short and J 2 bases short, with 4 bases between. The CDR3 spans 13 residues.